This T cell receptor beta chain was found in a study of blood T cell repertoires in COVID-19 (dated by TCRdb to 2018 to 2020). Background on the whole study: Samples covering the acute and convalescent phases of COVID-19 were provided by collaborators in the United States, Italy and Spain. The prospective study material was composed of cDNA or gDNA derived from T cells, B-cell-depleted T cells, or PBMCs. Subjects who had been exposed to COVID-19, were actively infected with it, or had recovered from it provided the deeply sampled blood TCRbeta repertoires that made up the dataset. The repertoires were made available in a free public database intended to serve as a resource for research on the immune response to SARS-CoV-2. The samples were drawn from two sources: the first 160 participants of the ongoing ImmuneRACE study, and over 1,000 subjects contributed by 6 global collaborators. Sample metadata almost always included a de-identified subject ID, COVID-19 status, age in years and sex. Where HLA class I and class II types were available, the types were taken from metadata supplied by the sample provider, not from assay-based typing. The investigation overall reported the following: The amount of clinical and demographic metadata varied by source and participant and was provided uncurated.

A remark on this clone: The antigen it recognizes is unknown. No base qualities exist here, and no much larger clone lies one base off it.

Spanning cysteine to phenylalanine, the CDR3 consists of 14 amino acids. CDR3 DNA is the only sequence kept; it has 42 bases, read in frame from the first base. V is shortened by 4 bases, J by 0 bases, and the region joining them spans 9 bases. Based on the germline V gene, the CDR1 and CDR2 sequences are MNHEY and SVGAGI. TCRbeta CDR3 regions were amplified from genomic DNA by means of the immunoSEQ Assay, a bias-controlled multiplex PCR. The authors' pipeline ran thus. Nucleated cell counts per sample were estimated from amplification of reference gene primers within the assay. Sequence reads were collapsed and filtered to measure the absolute abundance of every unique TCRbeta CDR3 rearrangement. For each sample, productive Simpson clonality was calculated as the square root of Simpson's diversity index across productive rearrangements. Sourced from immuneACCESS, this table was stored by TCRdb with only in-frame sequences that have V and J called. A share of the clones is absent; for the studies checked, an unresolved V gene accounts for under half, and the remainder has no known explanation. That table furnishes V, J and clone size, whereas the DNA furnished D and trimming. The sample yields fewer than 250,000 clones; around 90% were counted once. Roughly 2.6% of the sample goes to the ten largest clones.

Enrolling through a virtual design, the prospective study's participants ranged in age from roughly 18 to 95 years and lived across more than 20 United States geographic areas. In the prospective study, cohorts were assigned on the basis of participant-reported clinical history obtained from a screening survey and a study questionnaire. Each participant in the prospective study had whole blood, serum and a nasopharyngeal or oropharyngeal swab collected by mobile phlebotomists. Additional blood draws and questionnaires over a roughly two-month period could optionally be provided by prospective study participants. Before DNA extraction, prospective study blood samples were shipped either frozen or at room temperature.

The sequenced sample was PBMCs or T cells enriched from blood (not recorded which). The V and J segments used are TRBV6-5 and TRBJ1-1; D gene: possibly TRBD1, on 6 matching bases. This TCR derives from a woman in her twenties or thirties with acute COVID-19. At the DNA level, the sequence is TGTGCCAGCAGTTTTACAGGGATGAACACTGAAGCTTTCTTT. Translated, this gives CASSFTGMNTEAFF.